These T cell receptor beta chains were read from a single sample in a study of identical twins. TCRdb re-analysed the 5' RACE reads in MiXCR, keeping a single row per CDR3 protein. The sample has about 920,000 distinct CDR3 sequences, 9% to 15% seen once; the top ten hold around 1.5%. This sample also appeared in a second study, on yellow fever vaccine responses in identical twins.

Sequencing used PBMCs. Receptors were obtained from a woman younger than 35 in good health. Each CDR3 is given with its conserved first and last residue. A clone size is listed for some rows: how often the clone was seen (once, few, many), or a class if it is expanded.

j_call clone_size cdr3_length v_call cdr3_aa
TRBJ2-2 few 13 TRBV15 CATGLVGTGELFF
TRBJ1-1 few 15 TRBV5-1 CASSQGTGPNTEAFF
TRBJ1-6 many 15 TRBV6-5 CASSYGGQTNSPLHF
TRBJ2-3 many 13 TRBV7-9 CASSLGRGDTQYF
TRBJ2-5 few 13 TRBV29-1 CSVALAPRETQYF
TRBJ2-1 many 16 TRBV2 CASSEASGTGGNEQFF
TRBJ2-1 many 19 TRBV4-2 CASSQAPPGLAGSYNEQFF
TRBJ2-1 . 15 TRBV15 CATSGTSGVYNEQFF
TRBJ2-2 few 10 TRBV10-3 CAIGSGELFF
TRBJ1-2 . 10 TRBV20-1 CSARAEVRSF
TRBJ1-2 many 15 TRBV12-3/TRBV12-4 CASTSDGTLAGGYTF